This T cell receptor beta chain comes out of a study of shared clonotypes between healthy human individuals. Naive CD8 isolation took CD45RO-negative cells positively selected for CCR7 and excluded terminally differentiated effector memory CD45RA+ cells. Per the germline V gene, CDR1 is LNHNV and CDR2 is YYDKDF (reference sequence). Trimming left V 1 base short and J 6 bases short, with 10 bases between. This CDR3 is built from 15 residues. Profiling relied on immunoSEQ multiplex PCR, and the TCRdb table lists in-frame clones only, not all of them. The sample shows some 2,000,000 clones, about 94% of them seen only once.

The sequence came from a man between 18 and 29 years old in good health. The chain employs TRBV15 and TRBJ1-6, with D perhaps matching TRBD1 (6 bases). The sequenced sample was naive CD8+ T cells sorted from blood. The CDR3: CATSRGTGFNSPLHF. CDR3 DNA sequence: TGTGCCACCAGCAGAGGTACAGGGTTTAATTCACCCCTCCACTTT.